This T cell receptor beta chain was recovered during a study of T-cell reconstitution after alpha-beta-depleted transplantation in children. This clonotype showed up many times. Preparation of the TCRbeta library involved a method that used unique molecular identifiers. TCRdb fed the PCR reads into MiXCR, producing one record per CDR3 protein. The top ten clones hold 6.9% of a sample with 83,000 or so distinct CDR3 sequences, 7% to 10% of them seen once. The sample in question was PBMCs from the stem cell graft donor, obtained from the stem cell graft. The origin of this receptor is a human donor who donated a stem cell graft to a child with congenital amegakaryocytic thrombocytopenia.

The CDR3 DNA reads as TGTGCCACCAGCAGAGATCAAGAGACAGATACGCAGTATTTT. Its translation: CATSRDQETDTQYF. The gene calls are TRBV15 and TRBJ2-3; the D is unclear. Per germline, CDR1 LNHNV and CDR2 YYDKDF (reference sequence). The CDR3 spans 14 residues. The ends were cut back, 0 bases at V and 3 bases at J, with 7 bases in the middle.